The 32 T cell receptor beta chains listed next were all sequenced from one sample in a study of cytomegalovirus exposure and HLA in healthy donors. The primer mix had 60 Vbeta and 13 Jbeta primers. TCRdb keeps only in-frame clones here, not all; method: immunoSEQ multiplex PCR. The sample yields 95,000 to 150,000 clones, around three quarters seen once. The sample consisted of PBMCs. Every receptor here comes from a human donor in good health.

This chain joins TRBV6-1 and TRBJ2-2; 8 bases are a match to TRBD2. V was pared by 5 bases and J by 8 bases, with 10 bases of the junction left unmatched. Germline V gives CDR1 MNHNS, CDR2 SASEGT. The CDR3 totals 15 residues. CDR3 coding DNA: TGTGCCAGCAGTCCCTGGGTAGCGGGAAAAGGGGAGCTGTTTTTT. Protein product: CASSPWVAGKGELFF.

The rearrangement links TRBV2 to TRBJ2-5, with 8 positions matching TRBD2. This CDR3 is built from 14 residues. The V gene's germline CDR1 is SNHLY and CDR2 FYNNEI. Trimming took 5 bases from V and 1 from J; bases not matched to a gene: 3. DNA for the CDR3: TGTGCCAGCAGTCCCACTAGCGGCCAAGAGACCCAGTACTTC. Translated: CASSPTSGQETQYF.

The chain joins TRBV4-1 to TRBJ2-3; D is perhaps TRBD2 (6 bases). Trimming removed 1 base from V and 4 bases from J, with 12 bases in between. This CDR3 has 15 residues. CDR1 is MGHRA and CDR2 is YSYEKL in the germline V gene. The CDR3 sequence is CASSQGLGGPDTQYF. The CDR3 DNA follows: TGCGCCAGCAGCCAAGGTCTAGGAGGGCCAGATACGCAGTATTTT.

This clone occurred many times. The V and J genes are TRBV15 and TRBJ2-7, with a tentative D call TRBD2 (7 bases). The V end was cut by 0 bases, the J end by 6 bases, with 15 bases between. Germline lookup yields CDR1 LNHNV and CDR2 YYDKDF (reference sequence). CDR3 length equals 15 residues. The CDR3 reads CATSRDKGGSSEQYF. DNA for the CDR3: TGTGCCACCAGCAGAGATAAGGGGGGGTCCAGCGAGCAGTACTTC.

V gene TRBV29-1 combines with J gene TRBJ2-3, with unresolved D. Per germline, CDR1 SQVTM and CDR2 ANQGSEA. CDR3 size: 15 residues. With 5 bases removed from V and 0 bases from J, the gap between germline ends came to 15 bases. For the CDR3, the DNA is TGCAGCGTTAGCAGGTTCCCTGGGAGCACAGATACGCAGTATTTT. Residues: CSVSRFPGSTDTQYF.

V usage is TRBV6-1 and J usage is TRBJ2-7; the D is unclear. Germline CDR1 reads MNHNS; CDR2 reads SASEGT. The CDR3 consists of 12 residues. V was cut by 1 base and J by 4 bases, with 5 bases left in between. The DNA for the CDR3 is TGTGCCAGCAGTGAAGTCTCTTACGAGCAGTACTTC. Its translation: CASSEVSYEQYF.

The rearrangement joins TRBV2 to TRBJ2-3; 8 bases match TRBD1. The CDR3 is 19 residues long. Germline V CDR1 and CDR2: SNHLY, FYNNEI. With 7 bases clipped from V and 2 bases from J, the junction kept 20 bases outside the gene matches. CDR3 amino acids: CASTYRGYRNPGLTDTQYF. The CDR3 nucleotides are TGTGCCAGCACCTACAGGGGGTATCGAAATCCAGGCCTCACAGATACGCAGTATTTT.

The V and J genes are TRBV25-1 and TRBJ2-3, with TRBD1 identical over 9 bases. Trimming took 4 bases from V and 1 from J; bases not matched to a gene: 3. The CDR3 sequence is 15 residues long. Germline CDR1 is MGHDK and CDR2 is SYGVNS. This CDR3 reads CASSGDRVGTDTQYF. For the CDR3, the DNA is TGTGCCAGCAGTGGGGACAGGGTGGGCACAGATACGCAGTATTTT.

This clone came up once. This CDR3 is CASSILAGGPHEQYF. The CDR3 DNA is TGTGCCAGTAGTATACTAGCGGGAGGGCCCCACGAGCAGTACTTC. This chain uses TRBV19 with TRBJ2-7; 12 bases are a match to TRBD2. The trim removed 2 bases at V and 5 bases at J, leaving 4 bases unmatched. The germline V gene has CDR1 LNHDA and CDR2 SQIVND (reference sequence). The CDR3 runs 15 residues.

CDR3 bases: TGTGCCAGCAGCCCGACAGACTTGAACACTGAAGCTTTCTTT. As protein: CASSPTDLNTEAFF. The rearrangement uses TRBV9 and TRBJ1-1; tentatively, D is TRBD1 (5 bases). This CDR3 contains 14 residues. Germline V gives CDR1 SGDLS, CDR2 YYNGEE. Trimming took 4 bases from V and 0 from J, leaving 10 bases between them.

The V gene is TRBV6-1, the J gene TRBJ2-3; 7 nucleotides agree with TRBD2. From germline, CDR1 is MNHNS and CDR2 SASEGT. Trimming removed 4 bases from V and 3 bases from J; junction bases left unmatched: 7. The CDR3 contains 15 residues. This CDR3 is CASSGSSGKTDTQYF. The DNA of the CDR3 is TGTGCCAGCAGTGGGTCTAGCGGAAAAACAGATACGCAGTATTTT.

The rearrangement links TRBV5-1 to TRBJ2-1; TRBD1 is a possible D gene (6 bases). CDR3 length: 14 amino acids. Per the germline V gene, CDR1 is SGHRS and CDR2 is YFSETQ. V was clipped by 2 bases and J by 4 bases, with 10 bases between them. The CDR3 protein is CASSFGQIYNEQFF. DNA of the CDR3: TGCGCCAGCAGCTTTGGACAGATTTACAATGAGCAGTTCTTC.

The chain recombines TRBV2 with TRBJ1-1, with a weak D call TRBD1 (6 bases). Trimming pared 6 bases from V and 1 base from J, leaving 12 bases between. The CDR3 runs 14 residues. From germline, CDR1 is SNHLY and CDR2 FYNNEI. The CDR3 is CASRGDTSNTEAFF. The CDR3 DNA is TGTGCCAGCAGGGGGGACACGTCGAACACTGAAGCTTTCTTT.

V and J are TRBV6-5 and TRBJ1-1; D unresolved. V lost 10 bases to trimming and J lost 1 base, with 7 bases between them. The CDR3 consists of 11 residues. CDR1 and CDR2 from the germline V gene are MNHEY and SVGAGI. The CDR3: CANSWNTEAFF. In DNA form, the CDR3 reads TGTGCCAACAGCTGGAACACTGAAGCTTTCTTT.

The gene calls are TRBV29-1 and TRBJ2-1; 9 bases line up with TRBD2. CDR3 size: 14 residues. Germline CDR1 SQVTM, CDR2 ANQGSEA. V was pared by 4 bases and J by 7 bases, with 8 bases of the junction left unmatched. The CDR3 loop is CSVVLAGRQNEQFF. CDR3 coding DNA: TGCAGCGTTGTCCTAGCGGGACGGCAAAATGAGCAGTTCTTC.

The chain combines TRBV9 with TRBJ2-2; D is possibly TRBD1 (5 bases). Germline V gene lookup returns CDR1 SGDLS and CDR2 YYNGEE. The CDR3 totals 15 residues. Trimming removed 0 bases at V and 5 bases at J, with 11 bases between. CDR3 DNA sequence: TGTGCCAGCAGCGTAGGTGTCTCAGGGACCGGGGAGCTGTTTTTT. Amino acids: CASSVGVSGTGELFF.

The J gene is TRBJ1-5, the V gene TRBV6-6; tentative D call: TRBD1 (5 bases). This CDR3 has 14 residues. Germline V CDR1 and CDR2: MNHNY, SVGAGI (reference sequence). V was pared by 2 bases and J by 2 bases, with 7 bases between. The CDR3 here is CASSYRGGNQPQHF. The DNA for the CDR3 is TGTGCCAGCAGTTACAGGGGTGGCAATCAGCCCCAGCATTTT.

The genes are TRBV29-1 and TRBJ2-1, with no clear D. CDR3 size: 14 residues. Looked up from germline, CDR1 is SQVTM and CDR2 is ANQGSEA. Trimming stripped 4 bases from V and 0 bases from J, with 10 bases between. The DNA of the CDR3 is TGCAGCGTTGGCGAGGTGAGCTCCTACAATGAGCAGTTCTTC. This sequence encodes CSVGEVSSYNEQFF.

V gene TRBV18 combines with J gene TRBJ1-1; possible D gene TRBD1, 5 bases. V shed 4 bases and J shed 3 bases, with 9 bases lying between them. CDR1 and CDR2 from the germline V gene are KGHSH and LQKENI. This CDR3 spans 13 amino acids. CDR3 protein: CASSRSRDTEAFF. For the CDR3, the DNA is TGTGCCAGCTCACGATCCAGGGACACTGAAGCTTTCTTT.

The V and J genes are TRBV5-1 and TRBJ1-5; the match to TRBD1 covers 10 bases. Germline V gene data show CDR1 as SGHRS and CDR2 as YFSETQ. The CDR3 is 15 residues long. Losses at the gene ends were 3 bases for V and 7 bases for J; bases not matched to a gene: 7. The CDR3 region has the DNA TGCGCCAGCAGCTACTCCGGGACAGGGGACCAGCCCCAGCATTTT. As protein: CASSYSGTGDQPQHF.

The chain joins TRBV27 to TRBJ2-6; D is unresolved. In germline, CDR1 is MNHEY, CDR2 SMNVEV (reference sequence). The V gene lost 0 bases and the J gene lost 0 bases, with 9 bases spanning the gap. The CDR3 is 17 amino acids. CDR3 amino acids: CASSLSSVSSGANVLTF. CDR3 nucleotide sequence: TGTGCCAGCAGTTTATCGAGCGTTTCCTCTGGGGCCAACGTCCTGACTTTC.

This rearrangement joins TRBV15 to TRBJ2-1; D may be TRBD2 (6 bases). The CDR3 consists of 14 residues. V was shortened by 5 bases and J by 10 bases, with 18 bases between the two germline ends. Germline V gene data show CDR1 as LNHNV and CDR2 as YYDKDF (reference sequence). In DNA, the CDR3 is TGTGCCACCAGCCCCGGAGCGCGGGCGGGAGAGCAGTTCTTC. Its translation is CATSPGARAGEQFF.

The chain carries TRBV7-6 and TRBJ2-3, with D uncertain. Trimming pared 5 bases from V and 6 bases from J, leaving 12 bases between. Germline values: CDR1 SGHVS, CDR2 FNYEAQ. CDR3 length equals 13 residues. The DNA for the CDR3 is TGTGCCAGCAGCCCCCCCTCCAGGGATACGCAGTATTTT. This gives the protein CASSPPSRDTQYF.

This clone was counted only a few times. The chain has TRBV4-1 and TRBJ2-7, with TRBD2 matching 8 bases. With 1 base clipped from V and 6 bases from J, the junction kept 14 bases outside the gene matches. The V gene's germline CDR1 is MGHRA and CDR2 YSYEKL. The CDR3 is 17 amino acids. In nucleotides, the CDR3 is TGCGCCAGCAGCCAAGGACTAGCGTCTAGTCTTAGTGCCGAGCAGTACTTC. Amino acids: CASSQGLASSLSAEQYF.

CDR3 in amino acids: CASSEQGANKQYF. CDR3 DNA: TGTGCCAGCAGTGAGCAGGGGGCTAATAAGCAGTACTTC. The chain links TRBV6-1 to TRBJ2-7, with 8 bases identical to TRBD1. With V trimmed by 3 bases and J by 8 bases, 6 bases remained unmatched. The CDR3 contains 13 residues. Germline CDR1 MNHNS, CDR2 SASEGT.

CDR3 DNA: TGTGCCAGCAGTTTTCCCGGGTCCTCCTACGAGCAGTACTTC. Protein sequence: CASSFPGSSYEQYF. The chain uses TRBV28 and TRBJ2-7; no clear D gene. Germline CDR1 and CDR2: MDHEN and SYDVKM. The germline V and J ends were trimmed by 3 bases and 0 bases, with 9 bases remaining between them. The CDR3 is 14 amino acids.

V and J are TRBV7-2 and TRBJ2-3; 16 nucleotides align to TRBD2. This CDR3 contains 16 residues. Germline CDR1 reads SGHTA; CDR2 reads FQGNSA. V lost 2 bases and J lost 14; bases outside the gene matches: 10. Here the CDR3 reads CASSLNRGTSGRVRYF. The CDR3, as DNA: TGTGCCAGCAGCTTAAATCGAGGGACTAGCGGGAGGGTTCGGTATTTT.

This chain uses TRBV6-1 with TRBJ2-2; D remains unclear. This CDR3 is built from 15 residues. V was trimmed by 1 base and J by 0 bases, leaving 6 bases between them. Looked up from germline, CDR1 is MNHNS and CDR2 is SASEGT. CDR3 protein: CASSEGTANTGELFF. The CDR3 coding sequence is TGTGCCAGCAGTGAAGGCACAGCGAACACCGGGGAGCTGTTTTTT.

This chain joins TRBV19 and TRBJ2-7, with D possibly being TRBD2 (6 bases). The CDR3 covers 15 residues. V lost 6 bases to trimming and J lost 2 bases, with 17 bases between them. In germline, CDR1 is LNHDA, CDR2 SQIVND (reference sequence). CDR3 coding DNA: TGTGCCAGTAGACCTCTAGCGACCGATCCCTACGAGCAGTACTTC. It translates to CASRPLATDPYEQYF. Together with reference TRBV19 and TRBJ2-7, the CDR3 gives the full variable domain: DGGITQSPKYLFRKEGQNVTLSCEQNLNHDAMYWYRQDPGQGLRLIYYSQIVNDFQKGDIAEGYSVSREKKESFPLTVTSAQKNPTAFYLCASRPLATDPYEQYFGPGTRLTVT.

The chain couples TRBV28 to TRBJ1-2; 7 bases fit TRBD1. With 3 bases clipped from V and 1 base from J, the junction kept 8 bases outside the gene matches. Germline CDR1 and CDR2: MDHEN and SYDVKM. This CDR3 has 16 amino acids. CDR3 nucleotides: TGTGCCAGCAGTTTGAGTGAGGGGGCGCTTAACTATGGCTACACCTTC. This translates into CASSLSEGALNYGYTF.

This chain connects TRBV27 to TRBJ1-2; TRBD1 might be the D (6 bases). The germline V and J ends were trimmed by 6 bases and 3 bases, with 20 bases remaining between them. Germline CDR1 and CDR2: MNHEY and SMNVEV (reference sequence). The CDR3 has 16 residues. The CDR3: CASSPDRRERHYGYTF. The CDR3 bases are TGTGCCAGCAGCCCCGACAGGAGAGAACGACACTATGGCTACACCTTC.

The chain uses TRBV20-1 and TRBJ1-2, with D unclear. Germline V gene lookup returns CDR1 DFQATT and CDR2 SNEGSKA (reference sequence). The CDR3 loop spans 9 amino acids. The DNA of the CDR3 is TGCAGCGACTCCTATGGCTACACCTTC. Protein product: CSDSYGYTF.